The 13 T cell receptor beta chains presented below share a single source sample, sequenced in a study of cytomegalovirus exposure and HLA in healthy donors. Use of 60 Vbeta and 13 Jbeta primers characterized the PCR. Using immunoSEQ multiplex PCR, the repertoire was profiled, and TCRdb retains in-frame clones only, with some absent. The table has approximately 51,000 clones, around 81% seen once; the top ten hold 2.5%. Sequenced material: PBMCs. All receptors come from a boy aged 10-17 years in good health and CMV-seropositive.

The chain couples TRBV5-1 to TRBJ1-3; 8 positions agree with TRBD1. J was trimmed by 7 bases and V by 0 bases; bases with no gene match: 3. This CDR3 spans 14 amino acids. CDR1 and CDR2 (germline): SGHRS, YFSETQ. CDR3 sequence: CASSLGRGRNTIYF. In DNA, the CDR3 is TGCGCCAGCAGCTTGGGCAGGGGGCGGAACACCATATATTTT. Complete variable domain (other parts from reference TRBV5-1 and TRBJ1-3): KAGVTQTPRYLIKTRGQQVTLSCSPISGHRSVSWYQQTPGQGLQFLFEYFSETQRNKGNFPGRFSGRQFSNSRSEMNVSTLELGDSALYLCASSLGRGRNTIYFGEGSWLTVV.

This clone was detected once. The V and J genes are TRBV6-7 and TRBJ2-1; the match to TRBD1 covers 12 bases. TRBV6-7 is labeled an ORF, and its function is uncertain. CDR3 size: 20 residues. Trimming cost V 4 bases and J 5 bases; bases outside gene matches: 18. The CDR3 nucleotides are TGTGCCAGCAGTTCTTACCGCCGGGACAGGGGGCTATTAGGGAACAATGAGCAGTTCTTC. It specifies CASSSYRRDRGLLGNNEQFF.

The chain joins TRBV5-4 to TRBJ2-2; tentative D call: TRBD1 (5 bases). Trimming removed 4 bases at V and 0 bases at J, with 13 bases between. Germline values: CDR1 SGHNT, CDR2 YYREEE (reference sequence). CDR3 length: 16 amino acids. This CDR3 is CASSHRGTTNTGELFF. CDR3 coding DNA: TGTGCCAGCAGCCATAGGGGCACAACGAACACCGGGGAGCTGTTTTTT.

This clone was detected only once. The CDR3 DNA follows: TGTGCCAGCAGTCCCTGGACAGGGGACAGAAGCACTGAAGCTTTCTTT. Its protein product is CASSPWTGDRSTEAFF. V usage is TRBV6-6 and J usage is TRBJ1-1; 9 bases match TRBD1. V lost 5 bases to trimming and J lost 4 bases; unmatched junction nucleotides: 11. The CDR3 totals 16 residues. Germline CDR1 MNHNY, CDR2 SVGAGI (reference sequence).

The rearrangement uses TRBV6-6 and TRBJ2-2; TRBD1 is a possible D gene (5 bases). The V gene's germline CDR1 is MNHNY and CDR2 SVGAGI (reference sequence). The CDR3 has 14 residues. The V end was cut by 4 bases, the J end by 5 bases, with 11 bases between. The CDR3 spells CASSSNRWTGELFF. In DNA form, the CDR3 reads TGTGCCAGCAGTTCCAACAGGTGGACCGGGGAGCTGTTTTTT.

The CDR3 DNA reads as TGTGCCAGCCGTGATAGGGGAATTATCCAGCCCCAGCATTTT. Protein sequence: CASRDRGIIQPQHF. This rearrangement joins TRBV6-6 to TRBJ1-5; a weak D match, TRBD1 (5 bases). V was shortened by 8 bases and J by 7 bases, with 18 bases between the two germline ends. CDR1 is MNHNY and CDR2 is SVGAGI in the germline V gene (reference sequence). The CDR3 has 14 amino acids.

The chain links TRBV18 to TRBJ1-2; a possible D gene is TRBD1 (5 bases). This CDR3 is 15 amino acids long. Germline V gives CDR1 KGHSH, CDR2 LQKENI. Trimming removed 0 bases at V and 2 bases at J, with 10 bases between. The CDR3 is CASSPPAGRNYGYTF. The DNA for the CDR3 is TGTGCCAGCTCACCACCGGCAGGGCGCAACTATGGCTACACCTTC. Looking up the rest from reference TRBV18 and TRBJ1-2 gives the full variable domain: NAGVMQNPRHLVRRRGQEARLRCSPMKGHSHVYWYRQLPEEGLKFMVYLQKENIIDESGMPKERFSAEFPKEGPSILRIQQVVRGDSAAYFCASSPPAGRNYGYTFGSGTRLTVV.

The J gene is TRBJ1-1, the V gene TRBV19; no clear D gene. CDR3 length equals 14 residues. V gave up 1 base and J gave up 0 bases, with 6 bases separating them. Germline CDR1 reads LNHDA; CDR2 reads SQIVND (reference sequence). The CDR3 loop reads CASSIVELNTEAFF. As DNA, the CDR3 is TGTGCCAGTAGTATAGTTGAGTTGAACACTGAAGCTTTCTTT.

The chain employs TRBV14 and TRBJ1-2; 9 nucleotides agree with TRBD1. The CDR3 is 18 amino acids. Germline CDR1 reads SGHDN; CDR2 reads FVKESK. The V gene end was trimmed by 0 bases and the J gene end by 1 base; junction bases not matched to a gene: 9. The DNA for the CDR3 is TGTGCCAGCAGCCAAGACGAACGGGACAGGGAAGTTAACTATGGCTACACCTTC. Its protein is CASSQDERDREVNYGYTF.

This rearrangement joins TRBV6-1 to TRBJ2-7; D uncertain. Germline-derived CDR1 and CDR2 are MNHNS and SASEGT. The CDR3 sequence is 10 residues long. Trimming shortened V by 5 bases and J by 5 bases, and 4 bases separated the two germline ends. CDR3 loop: CASSTHEQYF. As DNA, the CDR3 is TGTGCCAGCAGTACTCACGAGCAGTACTTC.

The chain is built from TRBV5-5 and TRBJ2-7, with D unresolved. Looked up from germline, CDR1 is SGHKS and CDR2 is YYEKEE (reference sequence). Trimming cost V 4 bases and J 4 bases, with 21 bases left between them. This CDR3 is built from 16 residues. For the CDR3, the DNA is TGTGCCAGCAGCCAAACGGTATTCGGCGGTTGGTACGAGCAGTACTTC. Protein: CASSQTVFGGWYEQYF.

V is TRBV11-1 and J is TRBJ2-5, with a tentative D call TRBD2 (5 bases). Germline V gives CDR1 SGHAT, CDR2 FQDESV (reference sequence). The CDR3 contains 13 residues. The V and J ends lost 5 bases and 3 bases respectively, with 10 bases between them. Here the CDR3 DNA reads TGTGCCAGCAGCGATGGACTGGAAGAGACCCAGTACTTC. It encodes CASSDGLEETQYF.

The rearrangement joins TRBV2 to TRBJ2-5; 9 bases line up with TRBD1. The CDR3 has 12 residues. With 10 bases clipped from V and 6 bases from J, the junction kept 6 bases outside the gene matches. Germline V CDR1 and CDR2: SNHLY, FYNNEI. CDR3 bases: TGTGCCACAACGGGACAGGGAAAGACCCAGTACTTC. It yields the protein CATTGQGKTQYF.